Listed below are T cell receptor gamma chains from one sample, sequenced in a study of gamma-delta T cells after stem cell transplantation. TCRdb reprocessed the RT-PCR reads using CATT. The sample records about 710 gamma-chain clones, roughly 21% being singletons. Sequencing was carried out using gamma-delta T cells. The receptors were gathered from a human donor. It is not recorded whose cells these are; they may come from a transplant donor. The CDR3 runs from the conserved cysteine through the conserved F or W. Each record gives: V gene, clone size, J gene, CDR3 protein, CDR3 DNA. Rows give clone size only sometimes, using once, few, many, or a class for an expanded clone.

TRGV8	large	TRGJP2	CATWGRGDWIKTF	TGTGCCACCTGGGGGCGCGGTGATTGGATCAAGACGTTT
TRGV9	large	TRGJP	CALWETQELGKKIKVF	TGTGCCTTGTGGGAGACCCAAGAGTTGGGCAAAAAAATCAAGGTATTT
TRGV3	large	TRGJ1/TRGJ2	CATWDRPYRPPPLRNYYKKLF	TGTGCCACCTGGGACAGGCCTTACAGACCTCCCCCCCTTCGTAATTATTATAAGAAACTCTTT
TRGV2	medium-sized	TRGJP2	CATWDGLGGIKTF	TGTGCCACCTGGGACGGGCTTGGGGGGATCAAGACGTTT
TRGV9	few	TRGJP	CALWEVLELGKKIKVF	TGTGCCTTGTGGGAGGTACTGGAGTTGGGCAAAAAAATCAAGGTATTT
TRGV3	large	TRGJ1/TRGJ2	CATWDEVVF	TGTGCCACCTGGGACGAGGTTGTCTTT
TRGV8	few	TRGJP2	CAAWDTRGSDWIKTF	TGTGCCGCCTGGGATACCCGTGGTAGTGATTGGATTAAGACGTTT
TRGV4	large	TRGJP2	CATWDEARDWIKTF	TGTGCCACCTGGGATGAGGCTCGTGATTGGATCAAGACGTTT
TRGV3	large	TRGJP2	CATWDRRGRNWIKTF	TGTGCCACCTGGGACAGGCGAGGAAGGAATTGGATCAAGACGTTT
TRGV9	large	TRGJ1/TRGJ2	CALWGCDKKLF	TGTGCCTTGTGGGGATGTGATAAGAAACTCTTT
TRGV3	-	TRGJP2	CATWDRHSSDWIKTF	TGTGCCACCTGGGACAGACATAGTAGTGATTGGATCAAGACGTTT
TRGV9	large	TRGJ1/TRGJ2	CALWEVQYYKKLF	TGTGCCTTGTGGGAGGTGCAATATTATAAGAAACTCTTT
TRGV2	large	TRGJ1/TRGJ2	CATWDTPGYKKLF	TGTGCCACCTGGGACACCCCTGGATATAAGAAACTCTTT
TRGV5	large	TRGJ1/TRGJ2	CATWDGNKKLF	TGTGCCACCTGGGACGGGAATAAGAAACTCTTT
TRGV8	few	TRGJP2	CATWEGDWIKTF	TGTGCCACCTGGGAGGGTGATTGGATCAAGACGTTC
TRGV2	-	TRGJP2	CATWDGLGGIKTF	TGTGCCACCTGGGACGGGCTTGGAGGGATCAAGACGTTT
TRGV9	large	TRGJP	CALWESDKELGKKIKVF	TGTGCCTTGTGGGAGTCCGATAAAGAGTTGGGCAAAAAAATCAAGGTATTT
TRGV2	large	TRGJ1/TRGJ2	CATWDGPNYYKKLF	TGTGCCACCTGGGACGGGCCGAATTATTATAAGAAACTCTTT